The 4 T cell receptor beta chains below all came from one sample that was sequenced in a study of response to subunit inactivated influenza vaccine. TCRdb re-called the RT-PCR reads with MiXCR, one entry per CDR3 protein. Of about 150,000 distinct CDR3 sequences listed, about 10% were seen once; the top ten hold roughly 36%. Sequenced material: CD8+ T cells sorted from PBMCs, taken approximately 25 months after vaccination. The receptors were gathered from a man between 50 and 70 years old who received an inactivated influenza vaccine.

This clonotype was counted only a few times. The chain recombines TRBV11-2 with TRBJ2-1, with 11 nucleotides matching TRBD2. CDR1 is SGHAT and CDR2 is FQNNGV in the germline V gene. CDR3 size: 15 residues. V was pared by 4 bases and J by 3 bases, with 2 bases of the junction left unmatched. The CDR3 region is CASSYTSGGYNEQFF. The CDR3, as DNA: TGTGCCAGCAGCTATACTAGCGGGGGCTACAATGAGCAGTTCTTC.

The chain recombines TRBV29-1 with TRBJ2-1, with D uncertain. Trimming removed 4 bases from V and 6 bases from J, with 13 bases in between. This CDR3 is built from 13 residues. From germline, CDR1 is SQVTM and CDR2 ANQGSEA. CDR3 amino acids: CSVGVVTTNEQFF. DNA for the CDR3: TGCAGCGTTGGTGTCGTGACAACCAATGAGCAGTTCTTC.

This clonotype was counted between two and nine times. This chain connects TRBV7-2 to TRBJ2-7; TRBD2 is a possible D gene (5 bases). Trimming pared 1 base from V and 0 bases from J, leaving 7 bases between. This CDR3 has 14 residues. The V gene's germline CDR1 is SGHTA and CDR2 FQGNSA. For the CDR3, the DNA is TGTGCCAGCAGCTTAGGGGAGTACTCCTACGAGCAGTACTTC. Its protein product is CASSLGEYSYEQYF.

In this sample, this clonotype turned up many times. The V gene is TRBV28, the J gene TRBJ1-5; D uncertain. CDR1 and CDR2 from the germline V gene are MDHEN and SYDVKM. V lost 5 bases and J 0 bases, leaving 11 bases between the germline ends. The CDR3 runs 15 residues. The CDR3 protein is CASSKDELSNQPQHF. DNA of the CDR3: TGTGCCAGCAGTAAAGACGAGCTTAGCAATCAGCCCCAGCATTTT.